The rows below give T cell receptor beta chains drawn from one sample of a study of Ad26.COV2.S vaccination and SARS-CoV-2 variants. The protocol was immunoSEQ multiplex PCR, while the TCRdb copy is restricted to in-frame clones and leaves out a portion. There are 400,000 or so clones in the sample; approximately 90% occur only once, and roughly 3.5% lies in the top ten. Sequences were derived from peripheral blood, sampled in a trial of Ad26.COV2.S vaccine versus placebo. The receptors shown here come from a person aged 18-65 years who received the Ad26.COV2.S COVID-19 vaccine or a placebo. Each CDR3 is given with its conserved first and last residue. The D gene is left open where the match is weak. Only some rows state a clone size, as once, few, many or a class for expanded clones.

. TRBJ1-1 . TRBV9 TGTGCCAGCAGCGCAATTAGAGGAGAGAACACTGAAGCTTTCTTT CASSAIRGENTEAFF
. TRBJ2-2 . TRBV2 TGTGCCACACAGCGCTTGGGGACCGGGGAGCTGTTTTTT CATQRLGTGELFF
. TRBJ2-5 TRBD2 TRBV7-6 TGTGCCAGCAGCTTAGCGTGGGCTAGCGGGGGCCACCGCCAGATAGAGACCCAGTACTTC CASSLAWASGGHRQIETQYF
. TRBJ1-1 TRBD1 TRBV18 TGTGCCAGCTCACCATCCGGGGACAGTGAAGCTTTCTTT CASSPSGDSEAFF
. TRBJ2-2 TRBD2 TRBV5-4 TGTGCCAGCAGCTTCCCTAGCGGGGGGGCCGGGGAGCTGTTTTTT CASSFPSGGAGELFF
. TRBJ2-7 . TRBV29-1 TGCAGCGTTGAGGGTAGCGGCATTGACGACGAGCAGTACTTC CSVEGSGIDDEQYF
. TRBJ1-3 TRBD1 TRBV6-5 TGTGCCAGCAGTTACCGGGACAGGGGAGGGTACACCATATATTTT CASSYRDRGGYTIYF
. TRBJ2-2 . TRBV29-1 TGCAGCGTTGACGGAGGCCGGAACACCGGGGAGCTGTTTTTT CSVDGGRNTGELFF
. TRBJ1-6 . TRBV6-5 TGTGCCAGCCGGCGGACAGAACTTTATTCACCCCTCCACTTT CASRRTELYSPLHF
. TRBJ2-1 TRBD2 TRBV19 TGTGCCAGCCTCCCCTTGGCGGGGGGGGGTGGTGAGCAGTTCTTC CASLPLAGGGGEQFF
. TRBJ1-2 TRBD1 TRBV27 TGTGCCAGCAGTCATCATGACAGGGGTGGTGGCTACACCTTC CASSHHDRGGGYTF
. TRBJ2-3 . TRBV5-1 TGCGCCAGCAGCTTGGTAGGTGTGGGGAGTGGAGATACGCAGTATTTT CASSLVGVGSGDTQYF
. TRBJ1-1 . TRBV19 TGTGCCAGTAGTAAGGGGGTCTCCCTGGGACAAACACACTGGGGCACTGAAGCTTTCTTT CASSKGVSLGQTHWGTEAFF
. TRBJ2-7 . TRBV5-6 TGTGCCAGCAGCTTGGCTTCCTCCATAAGCTACGAGCAGTACTTC CASSLASSISYEQYF
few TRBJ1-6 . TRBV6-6 TGTGCCAGCATCCCGACAGTGAATTATAATTCACCCCTCCACTTT CASIPTVNYNSPLHF
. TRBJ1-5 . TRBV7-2 TGTGCCAGCAGCTTATTTGGACAGCAGGATCAGCCCCAGCATTTT CASSLFGQQDQPQHF
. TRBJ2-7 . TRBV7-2 TGTGCCAGCAGCTTAGTCGCAGGGACCGACGAGCAGTACTTC CASSLVAGTDEQYF
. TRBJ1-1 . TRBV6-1 TGTGCCAGCAGTGAAGTAGTCAGGGGCACTGAAGCTTTCTTT CASSEVVRGTEAFF
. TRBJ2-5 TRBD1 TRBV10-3 TGTGCCATCAGTTTGCAAGGGACAGGGCAAGAGACCCAGTACTTC CAISLQGTGQETQYF
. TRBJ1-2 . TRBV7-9 TGTGCGCCAAGTCCTATCGGGGTCAGATTAGCTAACTATGGCTACACCTTC CAPSPIGVRLANYGYTF
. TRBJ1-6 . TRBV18 TGTGCCAGCTCACCTCTCGGACGAAATTCACCCCTCCACTTT CASSPLGRNSPLHF
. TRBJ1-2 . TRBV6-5 TGTGCCAGCAGTTACGGGGGCGGTGGCTACACCTTC CASSYGGGGYTF
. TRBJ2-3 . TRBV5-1 TGCGCCAGCTACGACGAGGGGGGGAGAGGCACAGATACGCAGTATTTT CASYDEGGRGTDTQYF
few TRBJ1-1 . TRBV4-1 TGCGCCAGCAGCCAAGGTGTCCGGTTCGCCACTGAAGCTTTCTTT CASSQGVRFATEAFF
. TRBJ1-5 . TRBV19 TGTGCCAGTCGAAACAGGGATTGGGGTAATCAGCCCCAGCATTTT CASRNRDWGNQPQHF
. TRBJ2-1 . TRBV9 TGTGCCAGCAGCAATGGACAGTACAATGAGCAGTTCTTC CASSNGQYNEQFF
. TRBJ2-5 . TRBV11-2 TGTGCCAGCAGCTCCGGGGTGCAAGAGACCCAGTACTTC CASSSGVQETQYF
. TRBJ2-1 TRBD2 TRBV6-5 TGTGCCAGCAGTTACTCGGCGGCGGGGGGGTACAATGAGCAGTTCTTC CASSYSAAGGYNEQFF
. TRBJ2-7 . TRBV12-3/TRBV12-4 TGTGCCAGCAGTTTTGGTGTCGGCTACGAGCAGTACTTC CASSFGVGYEQYF
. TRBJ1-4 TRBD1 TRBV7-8 TGTGCCAGCAGCTTAGGCAGGGGGCGGATCGTAGGCGAAAAACTGTTTTTT CASSLGRGRIVGEKLFF
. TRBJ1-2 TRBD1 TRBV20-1 TGCAGTGCTGGGGGGACAGTTGGCTACACCTTC CSAGGTVGYTF
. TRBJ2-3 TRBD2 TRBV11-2 TGTGCCAGCAGCTTTCGGGGGGTCACAGATACGCAGTATTTT CASSFRGVTDTQYF
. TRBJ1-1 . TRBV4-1 TGCGCCAGCAGCCAGAATCCCGGGAACACTGAAGCTTTCTTT CASSQNPGNTEAFF
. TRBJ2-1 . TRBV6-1 TGTGCCAGCAGTGAGGCAGGACACCACAATGAGCAGTTCTTC CASSEAGHHNEQFF
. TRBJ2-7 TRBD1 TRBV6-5 TGTGCCAGCAGTTTACAGGGGGAGGTCGAGCAGTACTTC CASSLQGEVEQYF
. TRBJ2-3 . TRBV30 TGTGCCTGCAATCCCCTGGGTCCAGATACGCAGTATTTT CACNPLGPDTQYF
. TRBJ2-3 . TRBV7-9 TGTGCCAGCAGCTTAGGGACACAAAACACAGATACGCAGTATTTT CASSLGTQNTDTQYF
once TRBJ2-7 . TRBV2 TGTGCCAGCAGCTGGGCCATGTCCTACGAGCAGTACTTC CASSWAMSYEQYF
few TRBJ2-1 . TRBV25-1 TGTGCCAGCAGACCCCCTATCCGGGACTCGGACAATGAGCAGTTCTTC CASRPPIRDSDNEQFF
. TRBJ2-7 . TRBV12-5 TGTGCTAGTGGAAACACCGGCTCCTACGAGCAGTACTTC CASGNTGSYEQYF
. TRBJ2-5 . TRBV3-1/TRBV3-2 TGTGCCAGCAGCCAAGACGTGACTAGCCAAGAGACCCAGTACTTC CASSQDVTSQETQYF
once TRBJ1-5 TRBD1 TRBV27 TGTGCCAGCAGTTTATCGGGTCTTTCGGTACGGACAGGGGGCCAGCCCCAGCATTTT CASSLSGLSVRTGGQPQHF
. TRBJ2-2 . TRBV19 TGTGCCACCAAAGGGACCATGAACACCGGGGAGCTGTTTTTT CATKGTMNTGELFF
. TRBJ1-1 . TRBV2 TGTGCCAGCCCTTACATGAACACTGAAGCTTTCTTT CASPYMNTEAFF
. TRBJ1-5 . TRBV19 TGTGCCAGTAGTATAGAAGCAGGGTCTCAGCCCCAGCATTTT CASSIEAGSQPQHF
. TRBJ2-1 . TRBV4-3 TGCGCCAGCAGCCAAGAGGTTAGCGGCAACTACAATGAGCAGTTCTTC CASSQEVSGNYNEQFF
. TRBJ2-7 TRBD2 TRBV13 TGTGCCAGCAGGCAGAGGACTAGGCTGTTCTCCGAGCAGTACTTC CASRQRTRLFSEQYF
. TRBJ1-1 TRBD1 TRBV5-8 TGTGCCAGCAGCTACAGGGGCTCGGGAACTGAAGCTTTCTTT CASSYRGSGTEAFF
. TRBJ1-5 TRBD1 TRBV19 TGTGCCAGTAGTATCCGGGGGACAGCCGCGAACAATCAGCCCCAGCATTTT CASSIRGTAANNQPQHF
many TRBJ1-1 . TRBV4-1 TGCGCCAGCAGCCAGACCCCAGACAGGTTGAACACTGAAGCTTTCTTT CASSQTPDRLNTEAFF